What follows is one T cell receptor beta chain and its context. The data were obtained in a study of blood T cell repertoires in COVID-19. Study-wide background: Sites across the United States, Italy and Spain contributed samples from acute and convalescent COVID-19. T cells, B-cell-depleted T cells, or PBMCs provided the cDNA or gDNA that served as material.

CDR1 is SGDLS and CDR2 is YYNGEE in the germline V gene. V dropped 4 bases and J dropped 7; count of bases not matched to a gene: 7. The CDR3 sequence is 15 residues long. In the original analysis: Quantification of nucleated cells was approximated via reference gene primer amplification. Assay used: immunoSEQ multiplex PCR; TCRdb lists only in-frame clones, some missing. Clone size and the V and J calls come from that table; the DNA yielded D and trimming. Of about 90,000 clones listed, roughly 90% were seen once; the top ten hold roughly 1.7%. This clonotype was obtained from a man of 80 years or more with acute or convalescent COVID-19. Sequencing was performed on peripheral blood. The chain combines TRBV9 with TRBJ1-6, with 8 positions matching TRBD1. CDR3 sequence reads: CASSPRAGGNSPLHF. In DNA form, the CDR3 reads TGTGCCAGCAGCCCCCGGGCAGGGGGCAATTCACCCCTCCACTTT.